Below, 3 T cell receptor beta chains from the same sample are listed, as sequenced in a study of blood T cell repertoires in COVID-19. Generated by immunoSEQ multiplex PCR, the TCRdb table keeps only in-frame clones and is missing some. The sample holds about 480,000 clones, 89% seen once. The source material was peripheral blood. The receptor source for this set is a young man with COVID-19, enrolled during active disease.

The chain employs TRBV7-9 and TRBJ1-5, with TRBD1 as a possible D gene (5 bases). V was cut by 6 bases and J by 0 bases, with 9 bases left in between. Germline V gene data show CDR1 as SEHNR and CDR2 as FQNEAQ (reference sequence). This CDR3 has 14 amino acids. CDR3 protein: CASSPGFSNQPQHF. The CDR3 nucleotides are TGTGCCAGCAGTCCAGGGTTTAGCAATCAGCCCCAGCATTTT.

Concerning this clone: It is unclear where the CDR3 begins or ends on the DNA, so no DNA is shown, and the CDR3 is as TCRdb lists it. This chain links TRBV6-1 with TRBJ1-6; TRBD1, as called in the table, went unchecked against the DNA. Germline loops: CDR1 MNHNS, CDR2 SASEGT. The CDR3 is 18 amino acids long, termini counted. The CDR3 protein is CASSEIFFGQGASSPLHF.

The chain is built from TRBV6-1 and TRBJ1-1, with D hard to call. The V end was cut by 0 bases, the J end by 3 bases, with 5 bases between. CDR1 is MNHNS and CDR2 is SASEGT in the germline V gene. The CDR3 extends over 13 amino acids. The CDR3 loop is CASSEARDTEAFF. CDR3 DNA: TGTGCCAGCAGTGAAGCTAGAGACACTGAAGCTTTCTTT.